A selection of T cell receptor beta chains follows, all from one sample in a study of T-cell memory formation after mild COVID-19. TCRdb processed the 5' RACE reads anew with MiXCR; each CDR3 protein has one entry. The sample carries about 430,000 distinct CDR3 sequences, approximately 19% recorded once. The specimen sequenced was PBMCs or a T cell subset sorted from them (not recorded which). The receptors originated from a man aged 18-30 years who had mild COVID-19 (a few samples of this study predate the infection). Cell type and time point are not known. CDR3s include the opening cysteine and the closing phenylalanine or tryptophan. The D gene is left open where the match is weak. Only part of the rows carry a size: once, few, many, or a class if the clone is expanded.

- TRBD1 TRBJ2-2 TRBV3-1 TGTGCCAGCAGCCAAGAGGGACAGGGGACCGGGGAGCTGTTTTTT CASSQEGQGTGELFF
few - TRBJ1-2 TRBV6-5 TGTGCCAGCAGCGACCTGGCCTTATATGGCTACACCTTC CASSDLALYGYTF
- TRBD1 TRBJ1-5 TRBV20-1 TGCAGTGCTCGGGACAGGGTTAGCAATCAGCCCCAGCATTTT CSARDRVSNQPQHF
few - TRBJ2-4 TRBV5-4 TGTGCCAGCAGCTTGGTGGCGTTTGGAGCCAAAAACATTCAGTACTTC CASSLVAFGAKNIQYF
- - TRBJ2-5 TRBV7-2 TGTGCCAGCAGCGCTCCACCGGGGGCAGAAGAGACCCAGTACTTC CASSAPPGAEETQYF
- - TRBJ2-7 TRBV12-3/TRBV12-4 TGTGCCAGCAGACTAGCAAACACAGGGGCCGAGCAGTACTTC CASRLANTGAEQYF
- TRBD2 TRBJ2-3 TRBV5-6 TGTGCCAGCACGACTAGCGCGGCGACGCAGTATTTT CASTTSAATQYF
- TRBD2 TRBJ2-7 TRBV7-8 TGTGCCAGCAGCTTAGCCGGATGGAGACTAGCGGGAAGCGAGCAGTACTTC CASSLAGWRLAGSEQYF
- TRBD1 TRBJ2-2 TRBV5-1 TGCGCCAGCTTGGGACAGGTTGATGGGGAGCTGTTTTTT CASLGQVDGELFF
- - TRBJ1-1 TRBV11-2 TGTGCCAGCAGCCATAACCGCCGGGGCACTGAAGCTTTCTTT CASSHNRRGTEAFF
few - TRBJ1-1 TRBV2 TGTGCCAGCAGGGCGGGCTGGACTGAAGCTTTCTTT CASRAGWTEAFF
few - TRBJ1-5 TRBV7-9 TGTGCCAGCGGTTGGGGAGGCAATCAGCCCCAGCATTTT CASGWGGNQPQHF
- TRBD2 TRBJ2-5 TRBV9 TGTGCCAGCAGCGAATCGGGACTAGCGGGGAAAGAGACCCAGTACTTC CASSESGLAGKETQYF
few - TRBJ2-1 TRBV7-9 TGTGCCAGCAGTCCCTACCAGGAGCAGTTCTTC CASSPYQEQFF
- TRBD1 TRBJ2-1 TRBV20-1 TGCGCCATTAGACGGACAGGGTACAATGAGCAGTTCTTC CAIRRTGYNEQFF